Shown below are 2 T cell receptor beta chains from a single sample sequenced in a study of OX40 agonist ivuxolimab in advanced cancers. TCRdb's copy holds only in-frame clones and misses some; the assay was immunoSEQ multiplex PCR. The sample has more than 40,000 clones; roughly 89% are singletons. The material was CD4+ or CD8+ T cells sorted from blood, obtained in a trial of the OX40 agonist ivuxolimab. The receptors were gathered from an adult with an advanced solid tumor such as melanoma, head and neck, liver or kidney cancer.

CDR3 nucleotides: TGTGCCAGTAGTTGGGGACAGGGAACCTACGAGCAGTACTTC. Translated: CASSWGQGTYEQYF. The gene calls are TRBV19 and TRBJ2-7; 9 positions match TRBD1. CDR1 is LNHDA and CDR2 is SQIVND in the germline V gene (reference sequence). This CDR3 is 14 amino acids long. Trimming at V came to 5 bases and at J to 2 bases, leaving 4 bases not matched to a gene.

This chain links TRBV7-9 with TRBJ1-1; TRBD1 might be the D (5 bases). CDR1 is SEHNR, CDR2 FQNEAQ, per germline (reference sequence). The CDR3 extends over 14 amino acids. V was clipped by 1 base and J by 4 bases, with 10 bases between them. CDR3: CASSLGGVFTEAFF. DNA for the CDR3: TGTGCCAGCAGCTTAGGGGGGGTCTTCACTGAAGCTTTCTTT. The full variable domain, in which reference TRBV7-9 and TRBJ1-1 provide the parts outside the CDR3, is DTGVSQNPRHKITKRGQNVTFRCDPISEHNRLYWYRQTLGQGPEFLTYFQNEAQLEKSRLLSDRFSAERPKGSFSTLEIQRTEQGDSAMYLCASSLGGVFTEAFFGQGTRLTVV.